These 21 T cell receptor beta chains came from one sample sequenced in a study of blood T cell repertoires in COVID-19. The protocol was immunoSEQ multiplex PCR, while the TCRdb copy is restricted to in-frame clones and leaves out a portion. The repertoire holds hundreds of thousands of clones, around 90% seen once, with approximately 1.5% in the top ten. Sample: PBMCs or T cells enriched from blood (not recorded which). The receptors originated from a woman aged 18 to 35 with acute COVID-19.

This clone was observed a single time. This chain connects TRBV27 to TRBJ2-7, with no clear D. The CDR3 runs 14 residues. CDR1 is MNHEY and CDR2 is SMNVEV in the germline V gene (reference sequence). V was shortened by 5 bases and J by 0 bases, with 11 bases between the two germline ends. CDR3 nucleotides: TGTGCCAGCAGTGCCTTTCCTAGCTCCTACGAGCAGTACTTC. It translates to CASSAFPSSYEQYF.

The rearrangement links TRBV6-5 to TRBJ2-1; TRBD2 matches at 15 bases. This CDR3 is 16 amino acids long. The V gene end was trimmed by 2 bases and the J gene end by 10 bases; junction bases not matched to a gene: 6. Per germline, CDR1 MNHEY and CDR2 SVGAGI. CDR3 nucleotide sequence: TGTGCCAGCAGTTACCCCGGGACTAGCGGGAGGAACGAGCAGTTCTTC. This codes for CASSYPGTSGRNEQFF.

The J gene is TRBJ1-2, the V gene TRBV28, with 8 bases fitting TRBD1. Trimming removed 7 bases from V and 4 bases from J; junction bases left unmatched: 23. Germline values: CDR1 MDHEN, CDR2 SYDVKM. The CDR3 is made up of 19 amino acids. The CDR3 DNA reads TGTGCCAGCACCACACCAGGGGGCGCAAAAGGATTGTTAGGCTATGGCTACACCTTC. Protein: CASTTPGGAKGLLGYGYTF.

The chain uses TRBV12-3 or TRBV12-4 and TRBJ1-1; 8 bases map to TRBD1. J gave up 11 bases and V 1 base, and 0 bases lay outside the gene matches. The CDR3 extends over 11 amino acids. The CDR3 region has the DNA TGTGCCAGCAGTTTAGACAGGGGGGCTTTCTTT. It yields the protein CASSLDRGAFF.

V and J are TRBV27 and TRBJ2-7; TRBD2 is a possible D gene (6 bases). V lost 5 bases to trimming and J lost 5 bases, with 7 bases between them. The CDR3 loop spans 11 amino acids. Germline-derived CDR1 and CDR2 are MNHEY and SMNVEV (reference sequence). CDR3 region: CASSASDEQYF. The CDR3 DNA reads TGTGCCAGCAGTGCTAGCGACGAGCAGTACTTC.

CDR3 coding DNA: TGTGCCAGCAGCTTAGCAGCGGGACTAGGGGGGAATGAGCAGTTCTTC. Encoded protein: CASSLAAGLGGNEQFF. This chain uses TRBV7-6 with TRBJ2-1; 8 bases are a match to TRBD2. V shed 0 bases and J 7 bases; nucleotides not matched to a gene: 8. Germline lookup yields CDR1 SGHVS and CDR2 FNYEAQ. The CDR3 spans 16 residues.

This sequence joins TRBV28 and TRBJ2-7; possibly TRBD1 for D (5 bases). The V and J ends lost 5 bases and 2 bases respectively, with 10 bases between them. CDR3 length equals 13 residues. Germline V gene sequence: CDR1 MDHEN, CDR2 SYDVKM. CDR3 in amino acids: CASSRGHPYEQYF. CDR3 in DNA: TGTGCCAGCAGTCGAGGACACCCCTACGAGCAGTACTTC. Full variable domain (missing parts from reference TRBV28 and TRBJ2-7): DVKVTQSSRYLVKRTGEKVFLECVQDMDHENMFWYRQDPGLGLRLIYFSYDVKMKEKGDIPEGYSVSREKKERFSLILESASTNQTSMYLCASSRGHPYEQYFGPGTRLTVT.

The chain carries TRBV30 and TRBJ2-1; the D gene is possibly TRBD2 (5 bases). V lost 4 bases to trimming and J lost 7 bases, with 17 bases between them. Per germline, CDR1 GTSNPN and CDR2 SVGIG (reference sequence). The CDR3 totals 14 residues. CDR3 bases: TGTGCCTGGACTCGTGGGGTCCCGGGGAATGAGCAGTTCTTC. It codes for CAWTRGVPGNEQFF.

The V and J genes are TRBV5-6 and TRBJ2-7; no clear D gene. Looked up from germline, CDR1 is SGHDT and CDR2 is YYEEEE. V lost 0 bases to trimming and J lost 1 base, with 5 bases between them. The CDR3 extends over 13 amino acids. This CDR3 reads CASSLVSSYEQYF. The CDR3 DNA is TGTGCCAGCAGCTTGGTGTCTTCCTACGAGCAGTACTTC.

The chain recombines TRBV14 with TRBJ2-7; no clear D. The V end was cut by 4 bases, the J end by 3 bases, with 4 bases between. In germline, CDR1 is SGHDN, CDR2 FVKESK. This CDR3 contains 11 residues. The CDR3 protein is CASSLFYEQYF. In DNA form, the CDR3 reads TGTGCCAGCAGCCTATTCTACGAGCAGTACTTC.

The chain combines TRBV6-5 with TRBJ2-7, with 7 bases identical to TRBD2. This CDR3 comprises 15 residues. The V gene end was trimmed by 8 bases and the J gene end by 2 bases; junction bases not matched to a gene: 12. The germline V gene encodes CDR1 MNHEY and CDR2 SVGAGI. The CDR3 DNA follows: TGTGCCAGCGGCCCCGGGGGGAGCAGAACCTACGAGCAGTACTTC. It is translated as CASGPGGSRTYEQYF.

The chain couples TRBV28 to TRBJ2-7, with D unclear. The CDR3 is 15 residues long. Germline CDR1 and CDR2: MDHEN and SYDVKM. The germline V and J ends were trimmed by 1 base and 0 bases, with 10 bases remaining between them. CDR3: CASSLYNPGSYEQYF. The CDR3 coding sequence is TGTGCCAGCAGTTTATATAATCCGGGCTCCTACGAGCAGTACTTC.

In this sample, this clone turned up once. The chain links TRBV7-9 to TRBJ2-1, with TRBD1 matching over 7 bases. Germline-derived CDR1 and CDR2 are SEHNR and FQNEAQ (reference sequence). Germline trimming cut 7 bases from V and 0 bases from J; bases unmatched to any gene: 15. The CDR3 contains 18 residues. The CDR3 reads CASKGENRGFGSYNEQFF. The CDR3 bases are TGTGCCAGCAAAGGGGAAAACAGGGGATTTGGCTCCTACAATGAGCAGTTCTTC.

The chain recombines TRBV5-1 with TRBJ2-2; 14 bases are a match to TRBD2. This CDR3 has 17 residues. The V segment lost 4 bases and the J segment 4 bases; nucleotides outside the gene matches: 6. The germline V gene encodes CDR1 SGHRS and CDR2 YFSETQ. The CDR3 loop is CASSPGLAGASTGELFF. CDR3 bases: TGCGCCAGCAGCCCGGGACTAGCGGGAGCTAGCACCGGGGAGCTGTTTTTT.

The V gene is TRBV20-1, the J gene TRBJ1-4; 9 nucleotides align to TRBD1. There are 11 residues in the CDR3. Germline values: CDR1 DFQATT, CDR2 SNEGSKA (reference sequence). The junction had 7 bases not matched to a gene; V was cut back by 3 bases and J by 17 bases. This CDR3 reads CSASPNRGLFF. CDR3 coding DNA: TGCAGTGCTAGTCCCAACAGGGGGCTATTTTTT.

CDR3 nucleotide sequence: TGTGCCAGCTCACCACAATCGGGACAGGGATCAGACGAGCAGTACTTC. This sequence encodes CASSPQSGQGSDEQYF. This chain joins TRBV18 and TRBJ2-7, with TRBD1 matching over 9 bases. The CDR3 totals 16 residues. Germline V lookup: CDR1 KGHSH, CDR2 LQKENI. The junction had 9 bases not matched to a gene; V was cut back by 1 base and J by 5 bases.

The chain employs TRBV7-3 and TRBJ1-2; 10 bases are shared with TRBD1. The trim removed 3 bases at V and 6 bases at J, leaving 1 base unmatched. This CDR3 has 13 residues. Germline CDR1 is SGHTA and CDR2 is FQGTGA. CDR3 amino acids: CASSLTGGDGYTF. The CDR3 region has the DNA TGTGCCAGCAGCTTGACAGGGGGCGATGGCTACACCTTC.

This chain uses TRBV5-1 with TRBJ1-2, with TRBD1 matching over 7 bases. In germline, CDR1 is SGHRS, CDR2 YFSETQ. CDR3 length equals 16 residues. Trimming at V came to 4 bases and at J to 0 bases, leaving 9 bases not matched to a gene. Written as DNA, the CDR3 is TGCGCCAGCAGCCCCTGGACAGGACAACCTAACTATGGCTACACCTTC. It codes for CASSPWTGQPNYGYTF.

This clone was picked up one time. This rearrangement joins TRBV2 to TRBJ2-7, with a weak D call TRBD1 (6 bases). This CDR3 region has 14 residues. Germline CDR1 and CDR2: SNHLY and FYNNEI. V was trimmed by 8 bases and J by 6 bases, leaving 20 bases between them. The CDR3 spells CASDDVRDTSEQYF. For the CDR3, the DNA is TGTGCCAGCGATGATGTTAGGGACACCAGCGAGCAGTACTTC. The complete variable domain, with remaining parts taken from reference TRBV2 and TRBJ2-7, reads EPEVTQTPSHQVTQMGQEVILRCVPISNHLYFYWYRQILGQKVEFLVSFYNNEISEKSEIFDDQFSVERPDGSNFTLKIRSTKLEDSAMYFCASDDVRDTSEQYFGPGTRLTVT.

The rearrangement uses TRBV27 and TRBJ1-1, with D possibly matching TRBD1 (6 bases). This CDR3 is built from 14 residues. The V and J ends lost 6 bases and 2 bases respectively, with 13 bases between them. CDR1 is MNHEY and CDR2 is SMNVEV in the germline V gene (reference sequence). The CDR3 here is CASSIGGPNTEAFF. DNA of the CDR3: TGTGCCAGCAGCATAGGGGGACCAAACACTGAAGCTTTCTTT.

This clone came up once. This sequence joins TRBV6-6 and TRBJ1-4; 7 bases map to TRBD1. This CDR3 spans 16 amino acids. Germline V gene sequence: CDR1 MNHNY, CDR2 SVGAGI (reference sequence). V was pared by 2 bases and J by 6 bases, with 9 bases of the junction left unmatched. The CDR3 DNA reads TGTGCCAGCAGTTACCCTGGACCGCAGGGGGATGAAAAACTGTTTTTT. Residues: CASSYPGPQGDEKLFF.